The 31 T cell receptor beta chains presented below share a single source sample, sequenced in a study of tumour-infiltrating T cells in Burkitt lymphoma (dated by TCRdb to 2020 to 2022). Preparation of the library involved the immunoSEQ multiplex PCR assay. TCRdb holds this immuneACCESS table with in-frame rearrangements only. Some clones are missing; in checked studies, unresolved V genes explain under half, and the rest has no known cause. The sample table contains a few thousand clones; only one count was recorded for around a quarter of them. The ten largest clones capture about 25% of the sample. The sample comprised tumor tissue. The receptors shown here come from a human donor with diffuse large B-cell lymphoma.

This clone was observed a few times. V and J are TRBV6-6 and TRBJ2-5; 7 nucleotides align to TRBD1. J gave up 5 bases and V 10 bases, and 13 bases lay outside the gene matches. The CDR3 loop spans 14 amino acids. The germline V gene encodes CDR1 MNHNY and CDR2 SVGAGI (reference sequence). DNA of the CDR3: TGTGCCATCAAAGGGGGCTATGAAGGGGAGACCCAGTACTTC. Translated: CAIKGGYEGETQYF.

By sample share, this clone is medium-sized. The chain couples TRBV4-1 to TRBJ1-2; no reliable D call. CDR1 and CDR2 (germline): MGHRA, YSYEKL. The CDR3 is made up of 15 amino acids. Trimming shortened V by 4 bases and J by 2 bases, and 14 bases separated the two germline ends. CDR3 region: CASSPLGPINYGYTF. The DNA of the CDR3 is TGCGCCAGCAGCCCCCTAGGGCCGATAAACTATGGCTACACCTTC.

V is TRBV19 and J is TRBJ2-4; D is possibly TRBD1 or TRBD2 (6 bases each). The length of the CDR3 is 14 residues. V gave up 7 bases and J gave up 2 bases, with 12 bases separating them. CDR1 is LNHDA and CDR2 is SQIVND in the germline V gene (reference sequence). Here the CDR3 DNA reads TGTGCCAGTAACCATGGGGGGCCCAAAAACATTCAGTACTTC. This gives the protein CASNHGGPKNIQYF. Full variable domain (remainder filled in from reference TRBV19 and TRBJ2-4): DGGITQSPKYLFRKEGQNVTLSCEQNLNHDAMYWYRQDPGQGLRLIYYSQIVNDFQKGDIAEGYSVSREKKESFPLTVTSAQKNPTAFYLCASNHGGPKNIQYFGAGTRLSVL.

V and J are TRBV6-6 and TRBJ1-1; no definite D call. Per germline, CDR1 MNHNY and CDR2 SVGAGI (reference sequence). The V end lost 2 bases, the J end lost 7 bases, and 8 bases lay between the germline ends. CDR3 length: 12 residues. The CDR3 here is CASSYERNEAFF. The CDR3 DNA sequence: TGTGCCAGCAGTTACGAAAGGAATGAAGCTTTCTTT.

This clone is judged large. The chain couples TRBV30 to TRBJ2-7, with a tentative D call TRBD1 (5 bases). Trimming cost V 5 bases and J 6 bases, with 14 bases left between them. Germline CDR1 is GTSNPN and CDR2 is SVGIG (reference sequence). The length of the CDR3 is 12 residues. CDR3: CAWSLPRGEQYF. CDR3 DNA sequence: TGTGCCTGGTCCCTCCCTAGGGGCGAGCAGTACTTC.

This chain uses TRBV6-1 with TRBJ1-4; D might be TRBD1 (5 bases). Trimming removed 2 bases at V and 4 bases at J, with 11 bases between. This CDR3 comprises 15 residues. Germline values: CDR1 MNHNS, CDR2 SASEGT. The CDR3 sequence: CASSELGGNNEKLFF. DNA of the CDR3: TGTGCCAGCAGTGAACTGGGGGGGAATAATGAAAAACTGTTTTTT.

This clone was counted a single time. The chain recombines TRBV10-3 with TRBJ2-2; D remains unclear. V was trimmed by 3 bases and J by 3 bases, leaving 11 bases between them. CDR1 and CDR2 from the germline V gene are ENHRY and SYGVKD. The CDR3 loop spans 15 amino acids. The CDR3 spells CAISDPHRDTGELFF. CDR3 DNA sequence: TGTGCCATCAGTGATCCACATCGAGACACCGGGGAGCTGTTTTTT.

Written as DNA, the CDR3 is TGTGCCAGCAGCTTAAGTTGGGATACGCAGTATTTT. It codes for CASSLSWDTQYF. This chain joins TRBV5-4 and TRBJ2-3, with D unresolved. The CDR3 covers 12 residues. V lost 2 bases, J lost 6 bases, and 7 bases lay in between. Germline CDR1 reads SGHNT; CDR2 reads YYREEE (reference sequence).

Here the CDR3 reads CASSFSWGGQETQYF. DNA for the CDR3: TGCGCCAGCAGCTTCTCGTGGGGGGGCCAGGAGACCCAGTACTTC. The chain joins TRBV5-1 to TRBJ2-5, with D possibly TRBD2 on 7 matching bases. This CDR3 region has 15 residues. Germline lookup yields CDR1 SGHRS and CDR2 YFSETQ. V was shortened by 2 bases and J by 5 bases, with 16 bases between the two germline ends.

The chain links TRBV5-1 to TRBJ2-7; the match to TRBD2 covers 12 bases. V shed 7 bases and J 4 bases; nucleotides not matched to a gene: 6. The CDR3 totals 14 residues. From germline, CDR1 is SGHRS and CDR2 YFSETQ. For the CDR3, the DNA is TGCGCCAGCGGCCCGACTAGCGGGAGTTACGAGCAGTACTTC. Translation gives CASGPTSGSYEQYF. Filled out from reference TRBV5-1 and TRBJ2-7, the complete variable domain reads KAGVTQTPRYLIKTRGQQVTLSCSPISGHRSVSWYQQTPGQGLQFLFEYFSETQRNKGNFPGRFSGRQFSNSRSEMNVSTLELGDSALYLCASGPTSGSYEQYFGPGTRLTVT.

The rearrangement links TRBV29-1 to TRBJ2-1; D may be TRBD1 or TRBD2 (6 bases each). CDR1 and CDR2 (germline): SQVTM, ANQGSEA. CDR3 length equals 13 residues. Between the trimmed V and J ends, which lost 5 bases and 6 bases, there was a span of 14 bases. This CDR3 is CSVTQRGVNEQFF. CDR3 DNA sequence: TGCAGCGTTACCCAGAGGGGGGTCAATGAGCAGTTCTTC.

The CDR3 DNA sequence: TGTGCCAGCAGCCGTATGACAGGGATAAACTATGGCTACACCTTC. Translation: CASSRMTGINYGYTF. The chain recombines TRBV28 with TRBJ1-2; 7 nucleotides align to TRBD1. V shed 6 bases, J shed 2 bases, and the junction held 9 bases outside the gene matches. This CDR3 contains 15 residues. Germline V gene data show CDR1 as MDHEN and CDR2 as SYDVKM.

This clone was counted between two and nine times. The chain has TRBV14 and TRBJ1-3, with D perhaps TRBD1 (6 bases). Trimming took 5 bases from V and 1 from J, leaving 9 bases between them. This CDR3 has 14 amino acids. The V gene's germline CDR1 is SGHDN and CDR2 FVKESK. The CDR3 here is CASSYGQSGNTIYF. In DNA, the CDR3 is TGTGCCAGCAGCTACGGACAGTCTGGAAACACCATATATTTT.

In its sample, this clone was seen a few times. This chain uses TRBV10-3 with TRBJ1-3; no firm D call. The germline V gene encodes CDR1 ENHRY and CDR2 SYGVKD. V was shortened by 11 bases and J by 0 bases, with 11 bases between the two germline ends. The CDR3 contains 13 residues. In DNA, the CDR3 is TGTGCCTACAGCTCCAGCTCTGGAAACACCATATATTTT. It codes for CAYSSSSGNTIYF.

V is TRBV12-5 and J is TRBJ1-1; 9 bases align to TRBD1. The V gene's germline CDR1 is LGHNT and CDR2 FRNRAP. The CDR3 contains 13 residues. Trimming took 6 bases from V and 5 from J; bases not matched to a gene: 4. This CDR3 is CASGRTGETEAFF. The CDR3 coding sequence is TGTGCTAGTGGAAGGACAGGGGAGACTGAAGCTTTCTTT. The full variable domain, rest sourced from reference TRBV12-5 and TRBJ1-1, is DARVTQTPRHKVTEMGQEVTMRCQPILGHNTVFWYRQTMMQGLELLAYFRNRAPLDDSGMPKDRFSAEMPDATLATLKIQPSEPRDSAVYFCASGRTGETEAFFGQGTRLTVV.

This clone is a singleton in its sample. The rearrangement joins TRBV29-1 to TRBJ1-2; 7 nucleotides line up with TRBD1. The trim removed 5 bases at V and 4 bases at J, leaving 13 bases unmatched. CDR3 length: 15 residues. The germline gives CDR1 SQVTM, CDR2 ANQGSEA. The CDR3 is CSVLTGQSPVYGYTF. CDR3 DNA sequence: TGCAGCGTTCTAACGGGACAGTCACCTGTCTATGGCTACACCTTC. The full variable domain, its missing parts supplied by reference TRBV29-1 and TRBJ1-2, is SAVISQKPSRDICQRGTSLTIQCQVDSQVTMMFWYRQQPGQSLTLIATANQGSEATYESGFVIDKFPISRPNLTFSTLTVSNMSPEDSSIYLCSVLTGQSPVYGYTFGSGTRLTVV.

CDR3 protein: CASSRYISSYNEQFF. The CDR3 DNA follows: TGTGCCAGCTCACGATACATTAGCTCCTACAATGAGCAGTTCTTC. This chain joins TRBV18 and TRBJ2-1; no reliable D call. This CDR3 region has 15 residues. V was trimmed by 4 bases and J by 0 bases, leaving 10 bases between them. Germline V gene lookup returns CDR1 KGHSH and CDR2 LQKENI.

This clone was counted only a few times. The chain uses TRBV15 and TRBJ1-1; D is perhaps TRBD1 (5 bases). The V and J ends lost 0 bases and 6 bases respectively, with 11 bases between them. CDR3 length equals 14 residues. The V gene's germline CDR1 is LNHNV and CDR2 YYDKDF (reference sequence). The DNA for the CDR3 is TGTGCCACCAGCAGAGATGTGGGGGATGCTGAAGCTTTCTTT. This gives the protein CATSRDVGDAEAFF.

This clone has a handful of counts. The chain uses TRBV18 and TRBJ2-7; TRBD1 matches 8 bases. Trimming cost V 6 bases and J 3 bases; bases outside gene matches: 7. The CDR3 is made up of 14 amino acids. From germline, CDR1 is KGHSH and CDR2 LQKENI. CDR3 bases: TGTGCCAGCTCCGAATTGACAGGGGTCTACGAGCAGTACTTC. As protein: CASSELTGVYEQYF.

This clone was counted only a few times. The chain links TRBV6-6 to TRBJ2-5; D call uncertain. Germline V gene sequence: CDR1 MNHNY, CDR2 SVGAGI (reference sequence). The length of the CDR3 is 14 residues. The V gene lost 0 bases and the J gene lost 1 base, with 6 bases spanning the gap. CDR3 nucleotide sequence: TGTGCCAGCAGTTACTCGGTCGGCCAAGAGACCCAGTACTTC. The encoded protein is CASSYSVGQETQYF.

The J gene is TRBJ1-2, the V gene TRBV6-5, with 10 bases that match TRBD1. Trimming cost V 2 bases and J 7 bases; bases outside gene matches: 7. CDR1 MNHEY and CDR2 SVGAGI come from the germline V gene. The CDR3 extends over 15 amino acids. The CDR3 region has the DNA TGTGCCAGCAGTTACAATCGACAGGGGGCCTCTGGCTACACCTTC. Protein: CASSYNRQGASGYTF.

The chain is built from TRBV6-5 and TRBJ1-1, with 10 bases identical to TRBD1. Losses at the gene ends were 6 bases for V and 5 bases for J; bases not matched to a gene: 6. Germline lookup yields CDR1 MNHEY and CDR2 SVGAGI. The CDR3 sequence is 14 residues long. DNA of the CDR3: TGTGCCAGCAGCCGCGACAGGGGGCGGACTGAAGCTTTCTTT. It encodes CASSRDRGRTEAFF.

The chain has TRBV28 and TRBJ1-1, with 7 positions matching TRBD1. This CDR3 is built from 17 residues. Germline V gene sequence: CDR1 MDHEN, CDR2 SYDVKM. With V trimmed by 3 bases and J by 0 bases, 10 bases remained unmatched. The CDR3 nucleotides read TGTGCCAGCAGTTTGGTCACAGGGGCAACCTTGAACACTGAAGCTTTCTTT. This encodes CASSLVTGATLNTEAFF.

V usage is TRBV19 and J usage is TRBJ1-2, with TRBD1 matching 9 bases. V shed 4 bases and J 2 bases; nucleotides not matched to a gene: 8. The CDR3 extends over 16 amino acids. Germline-derived CDR1 and CDR2 are LNHDA and SQIVND (reference sequence). The CDR3 DNA follows: TGTGCCAGTAGTACCGCCGGGACAGGGCTCAACTATGGCTACACCTTC. It codes for CASSTAGTGLNYGYTF.

The chain combines TRBV7-6 with TRBJ2-7, with 8 bases matching TRBD2. V shed 4 bases and J 6 bases; nucleotides not matched to a gene: 14. Germline V gives CDR1 SGHVS, CDR2 FNYEAQ. CDR3 size: 16 residues. The chain's CDR3 is CASSSAVREVKVEQYF. The CDR3 DNA follows: TGTGCCAGCAGCTCAGCGGTGCGGGAGGTCAAGGTCGAGCAGTACTTC.

The chain has TRBV7-9 and TRBJ1-5; no definite D call. CDR1 and CDR2 from the germline V gene are SEHNR and FQNEAQ (reference sequence). This CDR3 comprises 14 residues. The V gene lost 1 base and the J gene lost 3 bases, with 7 bases spanning the gap. The CDR3 DNA reads TGTGCCAGCAGCTTAGGTGGAATCAATCAGCCCCAGCATTTT. It encodes CASSLGGINQPQHF.

This clone was counted only a few times. V gene TRBV7-9 combines with J gene TRBJ1-2; D unresolved. Looked up from germline, CDR1 is SEHNR and CDR2 is FQNEAQ (reference sequence). The CDR3 has 11 residues. V lost 7 bases, J lost 6 bases, and 9 bases lay in between. The CDR3 sequence: CASTRFDGYTF. The CDR3, as DNA: TGTGCCAGCACCCGTTTCGATGGCTACACCTTC.

There are a few counts of this clone. The chain recombines TRBV25-1 with TRBJ1-1, with D possibly being TRBD1 (5 bases). CDR3 length: 15 residues. Trimming cost V 7 bases and J 2 bases, with 17 bases left between them. Germline values: CDR1 MGHDK, CDR2 SYGVNS. This CDR3 reads CASTQGSWANTEAFF. CDR3 coding DNA: TGTGCCAGCACTCAGGGATCTTGGGCAAACACTGAAGCTTTCTTT. Full variable domain (missing parts from reference TRBV25-1 and TRBJ1-1): EADIYQTPRYLVIGTGKKITLECSQTMGHDKMYWYQQDPGMELHLIHYSYGVNSTEKGDLSSESTVSRIRTEHFPLTLESARPSHTSQYLCASTQGSWANTEAFFGQGTRLTVV.

This clone has a handful of counts. The V call is TRBV10-3, the J call TRBJ1-1, with D perhaps matching TRBD1 (5 bases). Trimming removed 0 bases at V and 4 bases at J, with 9 bases between. This CDR3 is built from 14 residues. Germline loops: CDR1 ENHRY, CDR2 SYGVKD. In nucleotides, the CDR3 is TGTGCCATCAGTGAGTCGATTAGGGGCACTGAAGCTTTCTTT. Its translation: CAISESIRGTEAFF.

The V gene is TRBV9, the J gene TRBJ2-1; D may be TRBD2 (5 bases). Germline V CDR1 and CDR2: SGDLS, YYNGEE. The CDR3 spans 16 residues. V was shortened by 0 bases and J by 0 bases, with 10 bases between the two germline ends. The CDR3 nucleotides are TGTGCCAGCAGCGTAGAACGGGGAAGCTCCTACAATGAGCAGTTCTTC. Protein product: CASSVERGSSYNEQFF.

This clone came up a few times. The chain links TRBV7-2 to TRBJ2-1, with 10 nucleotides matching TRBD2. CDR1 and CDR2 from the germline V gene are SGHTA and FQGNSA. The CDR3 spans 15 residues. After removal of 5 bases from V and 4 bases from J, the junction contained 5 bases not matched to a gene. CDR3 in amino acids: CASSQGTSVYNEQFF. Here the CDR3 DNA reads TGTGCCAGCAGCCAAGGGACTAGCGTATACAATGAGCAGTTCTTC.